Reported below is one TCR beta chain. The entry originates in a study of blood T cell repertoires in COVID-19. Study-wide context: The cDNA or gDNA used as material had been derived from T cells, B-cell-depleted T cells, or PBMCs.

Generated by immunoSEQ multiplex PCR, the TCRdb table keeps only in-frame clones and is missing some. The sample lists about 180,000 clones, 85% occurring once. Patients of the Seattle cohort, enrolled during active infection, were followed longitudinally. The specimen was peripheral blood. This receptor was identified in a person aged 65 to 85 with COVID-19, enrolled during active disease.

The CDR3 reads CASSLTPGHGTNTEAFF. CDR3 bases: TGTGCCAGCAGCTTAACCCCGGGACACGGAACGAACACTGAAGCTTTCTTT. The chain combines TRBV7-9 with TRBJ1-1; tentative D call: TRBD1 (6 bases). The CDR3 is 17 amino acids. Trimming cost V 2 bases and J 1 base, with 17 bases left between them. From germline, CDR1 is SEHNR and CDR2 FQNEAQ (reference sequence).